This entry is about one T cell receptor beta chain. These data belong to a study of blood T cell repertoires in COVID-19. Across the whole study: Donors in the United States, Italy and Spain gave samples during acute or convalescent COVID-19. PBMCs, B-cell-depleted T cells, or T cells were the source of the cDNA or gDNA that made up the material.

Per the original methods: Reference gene primer amplification gave estimated nucleated cell counts. Sequencing used immunoSEQ multiplex PCR; TCRdb keeps in-frame clones, though not all of them. V and J calls and clone size come straight from that table; D and trimming were deduced from the DNA. This table holds 100,000 to 120,000 clones, 85% found once. This CDR3 has 15 residues. Germline V CDR1 and CDR2: SGHRS, YFSETQ. J gave up 3 bases and V 6 bases, and 10 bases lay outside the gene matches. The J gene is TRBJ2-3, the V gene TRBV5-1; the match to TRBD1 covers 7 bases. The TCR comes from a human donor in a cohort sampled during active COVID-19. Sequenced input: peripheral blood. The CDR3 nucleotides are TGCGCCAGCACAGAGACAGGGTTGTTGACAGATACGCAGTATTTT. It codes for CASTETGLLTDTQYF.